These 32 T cell receptor beta chains share one sample of origin, sequenced in a study of cytomegalovirus exposure and HLA in healthy donors. It was with 60 Vbeta and 13 Jbeta primers that the PCR ran. Only in-frame clones appear in the TCRdb table, and some are missing; sequencing was by immunoSEQ multiplex PCR. This table has approximately 150,000 clones, approximately 79% appearing once. Sequencing was performed on PBMCs. The receptors come from a young woman in good health and CMV-seronegative.

The chain recombines TRBV7-2 with TRBJ2-1, with 10 bases lining up with TRBD2. Germline V gives CDR1 SGHTA, CDR2 FQGNSA. V lost 4 bases, J lost 0 bases, and 6 bases stayed unmatched. The length of the CDR3 is 17 residues. DNA for the CDR3: TGTGCCAGCAGCTCAGCTAGCGGGGGCACCTCCTACAATGAGCAGTTCTTC. Protein: CASSSASGGTSYNEQFF.

The V gene is TRBV9, the J gene TRBJ2-7; the match to TRBD2 covers 7 bases. This CDR3 region has 16 residues. Germline CDR1 reads SGDLS; CDR2 reads YYNGEE. V lost 3 bases to trimming and J lost 5 bases; unmatched junction nucleotides: 14. CDR3: CASSEDLGEGMNEQYF. CDR3 nucleotides: TGTGCCAGCAGCGAAGATCTGGGGGAGGGCATGAACGAGCAGTACTTC.

The chain uses TRBV9 and TRBJ2-7; tentatively, D is TRBD2 (6 bases). The CDR3 length is 15 residues. The V end lost 7 bases, the J end lost 3 bases, and 20 bases lay between the germline ends. The V gene's germline CDR1 is SGDLS and CDR2 YYNGEE. CDR3 DNA sequence: TGTGCCAGCGAACTCCTTCTCGGGAGCCTCTACGAGCAGTACTTC. Translated: CASELLLGSLYEQYF.

The rearrangement joins TRBV18 to TRBJ1-4, with D unclear. Germline V gives CDR1 KGHSH, CDR2 LQKENI. The ends were cut back, 3 bases at V and 3 bases at J, with 8 bases in the middle. This CDR3 has 14 residues. CDR3 nucleotides: TGTGCCAGCTCACCTCTAACCTCTAATGAAAAACTGTTTTTT. Protein sequence: CASSPLTSNEKLFF.

The genes are TRBV12-5 and TRBJ1-1; TRBD1 is a possible D gene (6 bases). V dropped 7 bases and J dropped 5 bases, with 20 bases sitting between them. From germline, CDR1 is LGHNT and CDR2 FRNRAP. This CDR3 region has 15 residues. The CDR3 DNA follows: TGTGCTAGTGCCCCCGGGGGGGCGCGAAAGACTGAAGCTTTCTTT. It is translated as CASAPGGARKTEAFF.

This clone has a single count. The gene calls are TRBV25-1 and TRBJ2-3, with TRBD2 matching 10 bases. The germline gives CDR1 MGHDK, CDR2 SYGVNS. CDR3 length: 16 residues. V dropped 8 bases and J dropped 1; count of bases not matched to a gene: 9. Written as DNA, the CDR3 is TGTGCCAGCTATCCGGCTAGCGGGGGAGGCACAGATACGCAGTATTTT. Protein sequence: CASYPASGGGTDTQYF.

The chain joins TRBV4-1 to TRBJ2-3; a possible D gene is TRBD2 (5 bases). This CDR3 region has 14 residues. Between the trimmed V and J ends, which lost 6 bases and 3 bases, there was a span of 13 bases. The germline CDR1 and CDR2 sequences are MGHRA and YSYEKL. The CDR3 DNA is TGCGCCAGCAGTTGGGAGTCGACGACAGATACGCAGTATTTT. Encoded protein: CASSWESTTDTQYF.

The count of this clone is one. The chain employs TRBV7-9 and TRBJ1-4, with D possibly being TRBD1 (5 bases). CDR1 is SEHNR, CDR2 FQNEAQ, per germline (reference sequence). The CDR3 loop spans 14 amino acids. V lost 5 bases and J lost 1, with 8 bases in between. CDR3 sequence reads: CASSPGITNEKLFF. DNA for the CDR3: TGTGCCAGCAGCCCAGGGATAACTAATGAAAAACTGTTTTTT. Variable domain in full (rest from reference TRBV7-9 and TRBJ1-4): DTGVSQNPRHKITKRGQNVTFRCDPISEHNRLYWYRQTLGQGPEFLTYFQNEAQLEKSRLLSDRFSAERPKGSFSTLEIQRTEQGDSAMYLCASSPGITNEKLFFGSGTQLSVL.

V usage is TRBV5-6 and J usage is TRBJ1-2, with 7 bases aligning to TRBD1. V gave up 3 bases and J gave up 8 bases; unmatched junction bases: 7. The germline V gene has CDR1 SGHDT and CDR2 YYEEEE. The CDR3 has 13 amino acids. The CDR3 DNA reads as TGTGCCAGCAGCTCAAACACAGGGGCCGGCTACACCTTC. The encoded protein is CASSSNTGAGYTF.

The CDR3 coding sequence is TGCGCCAGCAGCTTTGGTCGGGGGGGAGTCACAGATACGCAGTATTTT. Residues: CASSFGRGGVTDTQYF. The rearrangement links TRBV5-1 to TRBJ2-3, with TRBD2 matching over 8 bases. CDR3 size: 16 residues. V trimming: 2 bases; J trimming: 2 bases; junction bases outside the gene matches: 7. Looked up from germline, CDR1 is SGHRS and CDR2 is YFSETQ.

J is TRBJ2-2 and V is TRBV6-5; 8 bases are shared with TRBD2. V was pared by 2 bases and J by 4 bases, with 6 bases of the junction left unmatched. This CDR3 contains 16 residues. From germline, CDR1 is MNHEY and CDR2 SVGAGI. DNA for the CDR3: TGTGCCAGCAGTTACACCGGGAGGGCCGTCACCGGGGAGCTGTTTTTT. Its translation is CASSYTGRAVTGELFF.

The chain links TRBV5-1 to TRBJ2-2; perhaps TRBD2 as D (7 bases). The CDR3 is made up of 17 amino acids. CDR1 SGHRS and CDR2 YFSETQ come from the germline V gene. V lost 0 bases, J lost 3 bases, and 15 bases lay in between. The CDR3 spells CASSLAARGRDTGELFF. The CDR3 nucleotides read TGCGCCAGCAGCTTGGCAGCGCGGGGGCGCGACACCGGGGAGCTGTTTTTT.

CDR3 residues: CASSDSSQDRSSYEQYF. CDR3 DNA: TGTGCCAGCAGTGACTCTAGTCAGGACAGGAGCTCCTACGAGCAGTACTTC. The chain combines TRBV6-4 with TRBJ2-7; 7 bases line up with TRBD1. The CDR3 contains 17 residues. The V gene end was trimmed by 0 bases and the J gene end by 0 bases; junction bases not matched to a gene: 8. The germline V gene has CDR1 MRHNA and CDR2 SNTAGT.

The chain carries TRBV5-1 and TRBJ2-2; D call uncertain. The CDR3 spans 14 residues. Germline V gene lookup returns CDR1 SGHRS and CDR2 YFSETQ. V was pared by 1 base and J by 1 base, with 5 bases between. The CDR3 DNA reads as TGCGCCAGCAGCTTGCAGGAGAACACCGGGGAGCTGTTTTTT. Its translation: CASSLQENTGELFF.

This rearrangement joins TRBV4-1 to TRBJ2-1, with TRBD2 matching over 8 bases. Germline V CDR1 and CDR2: MGHRA, YSYEKL. The CDR3 loop spans 15 amino acids. The trim removed 2 bases at V and 5 bases at J, leaving 5 bases unmatched. CDR3 in amino acids: CASSQWTSRNNEQFF. CDR3 bases: TGCGCCAGCAGCCAATGGACTAGCCGGAACAATGAGCAGTTCTTC.

The chain links TRBV5-1 to TRBJ2-5; D possibly corresponds to TRBD1 (6 bases). The V and J ends lost 3 bases and 2 bases respectively, with 14 bases between them. This CDR3 is 15 amino acids long. In germline, CDR1 is SGHRS, CDR2 YFSETQ. This CDR3 reads CASSYNGQLQETQYF. The CDR3 DNA is TGCGCCAGCAGCTATAATGGACAGCTTCAAGAGACCCAGTACTTC.

The V call is TRBV4-2, the J call TRBJ1-1, with D possibly being TRBD1 (6 bases). Trimming took 3 bases from V and 1 from J, leaving 6 bases between them. The CDR3 sequence is 13 residues long. Germline lookup yields CDR1 LGHNA and CDR2 YNFKEQ. CDR3 nucleotides: TGTGCCAGCAGCCAGGGGGCGAACACTGAAGCTTTCTTT. It is translated as CASSQGANTEAFF.

V is TRBV11-2 and J is TRBJ2-5, with D maybe TRBD2 (9 bases). Per the germline V gene, CDR1 is SGHAT and CDR2 is FQNNGV. Trimming shortened V by 5 bases and J by 5 bases, and 21 bases separated the two germline ends. There are 16 residues in the CDR3. The CDR3 bases are TGTGCCAGCAGCCAGGGGGCTAGCGGGATGGATGAGACCCAGTACTTC. It specifies CASSQGASGMDETQYF.

This chain joins TRBV29-1 and TRBJ2-7; 9 nucleotides match TRBD1. Germline CDR1 and CDR2: SQVTM and ANQGSEA. The V segment lost 5 bases and the J segment 7 bases; nucleotides outside the gene matches: 12. This CDR3 region has 14 residues. The DNA of the CDR3 is TGCAGCGTTATACAGGGGGCGTTATCCGGAGAGCAGTACTTC. It encodes CSVIQGALSGEQYF.

The rearrangement uses TRBV5-1 and TRBJ1-1, with TRBD1 identical over 8 bases. The V segment lost 4 bases and the J segment 1 base; nucleotides outside the gene matches: 12. CDR1 SGHRS and CDR2 YFSETQ come from the germline V gene. This CDR3 is 17 amino acids long. CDR3 nucleotides: TGCGCCAGCAGCCCACGCCGAGACAGGGGTCCGAACACTGAAGCTTTCTTT. Its protein product is CASSPRRDRGPNTEAFF.

CDR3 protein: CASSSPGTGRVYGYTF. The CDR3 DNA reads TGTGCCAGCAGTTCCCCCGGGACAGGGAGGGTATATGGCTACACCTTC. The chain recombines TRBV28 with TRBJ1-2, with 9 nucleotides matching TRBD1. From germline, CDR1 is MDHEN and CDR2 SYDVKM. CDR3 length: 16 amino acids. The V gene end was trimmed by 4 bases and the J gene end by 5 bases; junction bases not matched to a gene: 11.

The chain links TRBV2 to TRBJ1-5; D not certain. Per germline, CDR1 SNHLY and CDR2 FYNNEI. Trimming took 5 bases from V and 6 from J, leaving 11 bases between them. This CDR3 is built from 13 residues. In DNA form, the CDR3 reads TGTGCCAGCAGTTCGAGACAAATTCAGCCCCAGCATTTT. It is translated as CASSSRQIQPQHF.

This clone was detected once. The J gene is TRBJ2-7, the V gene TRBV7-9; unclear D gene. Germline V gives CDR1 SEHNR, CDR2 FQNEAQ (reference sequence). V dropped 5 bases and J dropped 2 bases, with 16 bases sitting between them. CDR3 length equals 15 residues. The CDR3 region has the DNA TGTGCCAGCAGCGGGCAGGCCGTGCCCGCCTACGAGCAGTACTTC. Translation: CASSGQAVPAYEQYF.

This chain joins TRBV5-1 and TRBJ1-5; 11 nucleotides line up with TRBD1. V lost 4 bases and J lost 6; bases outside the gene matches: 6. This CDR3 comprises 15 residues. Germline assignment: CDR1 SGHRS and CDR2 YFSETQ. The CDR3 sequence: CASSLTGTGGQPQHF. The CDR3 nucleotides read TGCGCCAGCAGCCTAACCGGGACAGGGGGTCAGCCCCAGCATTTT.

The chain employs TRBV10-1 and TRBJ2-7, with TRBD2 identical over 9 bases. CDR3 length: 16 amino acids. CDR1 WNHNN and CDR2 SYGVQD come from the germline V gene (reference sequence). V lost 7 bases, J lost 3 bases, and 13 bases stayed unmatched. This CDR3 reads CASTKECPSGDYEQYF. The CDR3 region has the DNA TGCGCCAGCACTAAGGAGTGCCCTAGCGGGGACTACGAGCAGTACTTC.

The chain carries TRBV6-6 and TRBJ1-2, with D uncertain. Germline CDR1 is MNHNY and CDR2 is SVGAGI (reference sequence). The CDR3 is 11 amino acids. The CDR3 DNA reads as TGTGCTTACGGGTCGGTCTATGGCTACACCTTC. Amino acids: CAYGSVYGYTF.

This chain uses TRBV2 with TRBJ1-4; D remains unclear. Between the trimmed V and J ends, which lost 6 bases and 3 bases, there was a span of 8 bases. This CDR3 is built from 13 residues. Germline lookup yields CDR1 SNHLY and CDR2 FYNNEI. CDR3 sequence reads: CASSFFANEKLFF. CDR3 DNA: TGTGCCAGCAGCTTCTTCGCTAATGAAAAACTGTTTTTT.

The chain has TRBV19 and TRBJ1-4; D perhaps matches TRBD1 (5 bases). Germline CDR1 is LNHDA and CDR2 is SQIVND (reference sequence). This CDR3 comprises 14 residues. Trimming removed 1 base from V and 6 bases from J, with 9 bases in between. CDR3: CASSIAGEDEKLFF. In DNA, the CDR3 is TGTGCCAGTAGTATAGCGGGGGAAGATGAAAAACTGTTTTTT.

V gene TRBV13 combines with J gene TRBJ2-2; the match to TRBD2 covers 14 bases. The CDR3 length is 17 residues. V dropped 6 bases and J dropped 3; count of bases not matched to a gene: 6. Looked up from germline, CDR1 is PRHDT and CDR2 is FYEKMQ (reference sequence). This CDR3 reads CASRSTSGRADTGELFF. DNA of the CDR3: TGTGCCAGCAGATCGACTAGCGGGAGGGCCGACACCGGGGAGCTGTTTTTT.

This clone was picked up one time. This chain joins TRBV5-1 and TRBJ2-5, with 7 bases lining up with TRBD1. The J segment lost 2 bases and the V segment lost 3 bases, leaving 13 bases of the junction unmatched. CDR1 is SGHRS, CDR2 YFSETQ, per germline. The CDR3 runs to 17 residues. CDR3 bases: TGCGCCAGCAGCTCCGCAACCGGGACAGATAAACAAGAGACCCAGTACTTC. It encodes CASSSATGTDKQETQYF.

A few counts support this clone. The chain is built from TRBV5-1 and TRBJ1-4; tentative D call: TRBD1 (5 bases). V lost 4 bases to trimming and J lost 3 bases, with 10 bases between them. The CDR3 spans 14 residues. Germline CDR1 reads SGHRS; CDR2 reads YFSETQ. Here the CDR3 reads CASSTQAANEKLFF. The CDR3 DNA is TGCGCCAGCAGCACACAGGCAGCTAATGAAAAACTGTTTTTT. The full variable domain, with the rest looked up from reference TRBV5-1 and TRBJ1-4, is KAGVTQTPRYLIKTRGQQVTLSCSPISGHRSVSWYQQTPGQGLQFLFEYFSETQRNKGNFPGRFSGRQFSNSRSEMNVSTLELGDSALYLCASSTQAANEKLFFGSGTQLSVL.

V gene TRBV20-1 combines with J gene TRBJ2-3, with D possibly matching TRBD2 (6 bases). The length of the CDR3 is 11 residues. Trimming removed 8 bases at V and 4 bases at J, with 10 bases between. CDR1 is DFQATT, CDR2 SNEGSKA, per germline (reference sequence). This chain's CDR3 is CSQRVADTQYF. The CDR3 DNA is TGCAGTCAGCGGGTGGCAGATACGCAGTATTTT.